This TCR beta chain was documented in a study of pediatric ulcerative colitis. The data were produced by immunoSEQ multiplex PCR, yet TCRdb's version contains in-frame clones alone and is incomplete. The profile shows around 12,000 clones, 75% to 80% of them singletons. Study-level points and caveats: All ulcerative colitis patients, but no controls, carried two rectal clonotypes. Blood-rectal clonal overlap within each person was significantly higher in ulcerative colitis patients than controls. Rectal repertoires separated controls, mild-moderate and acute severe colitis.

This clone was detected only a few times. The antigen remains unidentified. Germline CDR1 reads SNHLY; CDR2 reads FYNNEI. The ends were cut back, 5 bases at V and 1 base at J, with 17 bases in the middle. There are 16 residues in the CDR3. Rectal tissue came from one to two pinch biopsies taken at colonoscopy. Material for sequencing was gut tissue. The TCR originated in a boy aged 10-17 years who was a control in a study of pediatric ulcerative colitis. The chain uses TRBV2 and TRBJ1-2, with D possibly matching TRBD1 (6 bases). The CDR3 region has the DNA TGTGCCAGCAGTTTATTACCGGACAGCCTTAACTATGGCTACACCTTC. Amino acids: CASSLLPDSLNYGYTF. Combining the CDR3 with reference TRBV2 and TRBJ1-2 gives the whole variable domain EPEVTQTPSHQVTQMGQEVILRCVPISNHLYFYWYRQILGQKVEFLVSFYNNEISEKSEIFDDQFSVERPDGSNFTLKIRSTKLEDSAMYFCASSLLPDSLNYGYTFGSGTRLTVV.